One sample yielded the 8 T cell receptor beta chains listed below, sequenced in a study of cytomegalovirus exposure and HLA in healthy donors. Using immunoSEQ multiplex PCR, the repertoire was profiled, and TCRdb retains in-frame clones only, with some absent. The sample yields fewer than 250,000 clones, 83% seen once. The sequencing input was PBMCs. The receptors originated from a woman in her late teens or twenties in good health and CMV-seronegative.

The chain recombines TRBV6-1 with TRBJ1-2; 9 bases are a match to TRBD1. The trim removed 3 bases at V and 5 bases at J, leaving 10 bases unmatched. This CDR3 spans 16 amino acids. Germline assignment: CDR1 MNHNS and CDR2 SASEGT. The CDR3 spells CASSESLPGQGYGYTF. The CDR3 DNA is TGTGCCAGCAGTGAGTCCCTCCCGGGACAGGGTTATGGCTACACCTTC.

The J gene is TRBJ2-7, the V gene TRBV11-1; TRBD2 might be the D (6 bases). This CDR3 is built from 14 residues. Trimming took off 4 bases at V and 2 bases at J, with 12 bases between the two ends. Germline V lookup: CDR1 SGHAT, CDR2 FQDESV (reference sequence). DNA of the CDR3: TGTGCCAGCAGCTCGGGGGACTTTACCTACGAGCAGTACTTC. This encodes CASSSGDFTYEQYF.

The J gene is TRBJ2-1, the V gene TRBV11-2; unclear D gene. Trimming pared 5 bases from V and 2 bases from J, leaving 19 bases between. Per germline, CDR1 SGHAT and CDR2 FQNNGV. The CDR3 extends over 17 amino acids. CDR3: CASSTAGPYEAYNEQFF. The CDR3, as DNA: TGTGCCAGCAGCACAGCCGGGCCCTACGAAGCCTACAATGAGCAGTTCTTC.

The chain couples TRBV27 to TRBJ2-1, with 11 bases matching TRBD1. CDR3 length: 15 amino acids. The germline V gene encodes CDR1 MNHEY and CDR2 SMNVEV (reference sequence). V gave up 0 bases and J gave up 10 bases; unmatched junction bases: 5. The CDR3 sequence: CASSLSWTGGWEQFF. CDR3 in DNA: TGTGCCAGCAGTTTATCCTGGACAGGGGGCTGGGAGCAGTTCTTC.

The genes are TRBV9 and TRBJ2-7; 12 bases line up with TRBD2. This CDR3 has 14 residues. V lost 3 bases to trimming and J lost 4 bases; unmatched junction nucleotides: 2. In germline, CDR1 is SGDLS, CDR2 YYNGEE. The CDR3 protein is CASSASGGEYEQYF. The CDR3 DNA follows: TGTGCCAGCAGCGCTAGCGGGGGGGAGTACGAGCAGTACTTC.

The J gene is TRBJ2-1, the V gene TRBV30, with 9 positions matching TRBD2. The CDR3 runs to 13 residues. CDR1 is GTSNPN and CDR2 is SVGIG in the germline V gene (reference sequence). Trimming at V came to 5 bases and at J to 9 bases, leaving 8 bases not matched to a gene. The CDR3, as DNA: TGTGCCTGGGGGATAGCGGGAGCGGGTGAGCAGTTCTTC. Protein product: CAWGIAGAGEQFF.

CDR3 loop: CASSLEGVQPQHF. As DNA, the CDR3 is TGCGCCAGCAGCTTGGAAGGGGTCCAGCCCCAGCATTTT. The chain joins TRBV5-1 to TRBJ1-5; a weak D match, TRBD1 (5 bases). Trimming pared 0 bases from V and 7 bases from J, leaving 8 bases between. The CDR3 runs 13 residues. Germline CDR1 and CDR2: SGHRS and YFSETQ.

The chain joins TRBV27 to TRBJ1-2; TRBD1 aligns across 8 bases. V lost 7 bases to trimming and J lost 4 bases; unmatched junction nucleotides: 11. Germline V gene sequence: CDR1 MNHEY, CDR2 SMNVEV (reference sequence). The CDR3 spans 15 residues. CDR3 amino acids: CASTLWTGCSYGYTF. The CDR3 bases are TGTGCCAGCACCCTTTGGACAGGGTGTAGCTATGGCTACACCTTC.